The rows below give T cell receptor beta chains drawn from one sample of a study of blood T cell repertoires in COVID-19. Data came from immunoSEQ multiplex PCR; TCRdb stores just in-frame clones and leaves some out. The sample contains roughly 140,000 clones, 75% to 90% of which appear only once. Sequencing was done on a sample of peripheral blood. These receptor sequences come from a woman older than 75 with acute or convalescent COVID-19. CDR3s include the opening cysteine and the closing phenylalanine or tryptophan. The D gene is left open where the match is weak. Clone size is not always given. Where it is, it says once, few, many or a class for expanded clones.

>TRBJ1-1|TRBV2|.|few
TGTGCCAGCAGTGAAAGGAACAGGGACGAAGCTTTCTTT
CASSERNRDEAFF
>TRBJ1-2|TRBV11-3|.|.
TGTGCCAGCAGCTTAAGACCTTACAGGGACCCGACGTATGGCTACACCTTC
CASSLRPYRDPTYGYTF
>TRBJ2-1|TRBV19|.|.
TGTGCCAGTAGTATAGATCAAGCGGTCCTAGCTTACAATGAGCAGTTCTTC
CASSIDQAVLAYNEQFF
>TRBJ2-2|TRBV7-8|.|.
TGTGCCAGCAGCTTAGCGCGGTTTCGGCCGGTCGGGGAGCTGTTTTTT
CASSLARFRPVGELFF
>TRBJ1-5|TRBV24-1|TRBD1|.
TGTGCCACCGGGACAGAGAATCAGCCCCAGCATTTT
CATGTENQPQHF
>TRBJ2-3|TRBV4-1|TRBD2|.
TGCGCCAGCAGCCAAGCCTCTAGCGGGGCGGGAGATACGCAGTATTTT
CASSQASSGAGDTQYF
>TRBJ1-1|TRBV6-5|.|.
TGTGCCAGCACGATTTGGAGAGGTAACACTGAAGCTTTCTTT
CASTIWRGNTEAFF
>TRBJ2-1|TRBV7-8|.|.
TGTGCCAGCAGCCCTACCTCATGGTACTACAATGAGCAGTTCTTC
CASSPTSWYYNEQFF
>TRBJ1-2|TRBV28|.|.
TGTGCCAGCAGCCCGGCGGGACGCGACTTCTATGGCTACACCTTC
CASSPAGRDFYGYTF
>TRBJ1-1|TRBV6-5|TRBD1|.
TGTGCCAGCAGACTACGCAGGGGGCCTACCACTGAAGCTTTCTTT
CASRLRRGPTTEAFF
>TRBJ2-3|TRBV7-6|.|.
TGTGCCAGCAGCACCTTCACAGATACGCAGTATTTC
CASSTFTDTQYF
>TRBJ2-7|TRBV11-3|TRBD1|.
TGTGCCAGCAGCCCAGGGACGACCGGGACAGGGGGCATGAGTGGCTACGAGCAGTACTTC
CASSPGTTGTGGMSGYEQYF
>TRBJ2-5|TRBV20-1|TRBD2|.
TGCAGTGCTAGTCGATTGGGGACTAGCGGTCAAGAGACCCAGTACTTC
CSASRLGTSGQETQYF
>TRBJ2-3|TRBV5-4|TRBD2|.
TGTGCCAGCAGTACGCCCCAAGGGACTAATACGCAGTATTTT
CASSTPQGTNTQYF
>TRBJ2-7|TRBV5-4|.|.
TGTGCCACCCGGAGTACGGGGTACGAGCAGTACTTC
CATRSTGYEQYF
>TRBJ2-1|TRBV5-1|TRBD2|once
TGCGCCAGCAGCTCTAACCTCCTAGCGGGAAGGGTCAATGAGCAGTTCTTC
CASSSNLLAGRVNEQFF